This TCR beta chain was documented in a study of T cell repertoires in ileal Crohn's disease. As regards this clone: Its antigen is undetermined.

General study points: All patients with clonality above 26.8% had endoscopic recurrence. High-frequency clones were more common in sorted CD8 than CD4 cells.

Measured with immunoSEQ multiplex PCR; TCRdb has only the in-frame clones, and not every one. The table lists approximately 9,400 clones, 70% to 80% of them singletons. This CDR3 contains 15 residues. Germline CDR1 and CDR2: SEHNR and FQNEAQ (reference sequence). The ends were cut back, 5 bases at V and 4 bases at J, with 17 bases in the middle. V usage is TRBV7-9 and J usage is TRBJ1-2, with TRBD1 as a possible D gene (5 bases). This clonotype originated in an adult with Crohn's disease. Source material: ileal tissue. The CDR3, as DNA: TGTGCCAGCAGCCCAGGAGGGGTTGTAAGCTATGGCTACACCTTC. This codes for CASSPGGVVSYGYTF.